These 26 T cell receptor beta chains originate from one sample sequenced in a study of blood T cell repertoires in COVID-19. Sequenced by immunoSEQ multiplex PCR; TCRdb stores in-frame clones only, minus some. This repertoire shows roughly 43,000 clones, more than 65% found once; its top ten account for roughly 4.4%. Sequenced sample: peripheral blood. The receptors here all came from a woman in her 70s with acute or convalescent COVID-19.

CDR3 sequence reads: CASARTGVEQFF. Written as DNA, the CDR3 is TGTGCCAGCGCCCGAACGGGAGTTGAGCAGTTCTTC. This sequence joins TRBV3-1 (or the pseudogene TRBV3-2) and TRBJ2-1; perhaps TRBD2 as D (6 bases). This CDR3 region has 12 residues. V was trimmed by 8 bases and J by 9 bases, leaving 14 bases between them. The germline V gene has CDR1 LGHDT and CDR2 YNNKEL (reference sequence).

The genes are TRBV7-2 and TRBJ2-7; 11 bases agree with TRBD2. V lost 7 bases and J lost 6; bases outside the gene matches: 8. The CDR3 has 14 amino acids. The germline CDR1 and CDR2 sequences are SGHTA and FQGNSA. The chain's CDR3 is CASKAGLAGGEQYF. The CDR3 DNA is TGTGCCAGCAAAGCTGGCCTAGCGGGAGGCGAGCAGTACTTC.

The chain employs TRBV24-1 and TRBJ2-3, with a tentative D call TRBD1 (6 bases). This CDR3 has 17 amino acids. Germline CDR1 KGHDR, CDR2 SFDVKD. V was pared by 1 base and J by 5 bases, with 18 bases between. The CDR3 DNA reads TGTGCCACCAGTGATTTCAATCAGGGGAGCTTCCTAGATACGCAGTATTTT. The encoded protein is CATSDFNQGSFLDTQYF.

The chain joins TRBV28 to TRBJ1-2, with a tentative D call TRBD1 (5 bases). Germline CDR1 is MDHEN and CDR2 is SYDVKM. The CDR3 contains 14 residues. The V end lost 4 bases, the J end lost 7 bases, and 16 bases lay between the germline ends. The CDR3 DNA sequence: TGTGCCAGCAGTTCCGACCAGGGAATGGGTGGCTACACCTTC. Translated: CASSSDQGMGGYTF.

The chain is built from TRBV27 and TRBJ1-1; TRBD1 might be the D (6 bases). CDR1 and CDR2 (germline): MNHEY, SMNVEV (reference sequence). The CDR3 totals 15 residues. Trimming took off 3 bases at V and 0 bases at J, with 11 bases between the two ends. The CDR3 region is CASSLNRVLNTEAFF. The CDR3 bases are TGTGCCAGCAGTTTGAACAGGGTTTTGAACACTGAAGCTTTCTTT.

The CDR3 reads CASSEPTGSGSFNEQFF. The DNA of the CDR3 is TGCGCCAGCAGTGAGCCCACAGGTAGCGGGAGTTTTAATGAGCAGTTCTTC. This sequence joins TRBV10-1 and TRBJ2-1; 9 nucleotides match TRBD2. The CDR3 totals 17 residues. The V gene's germline CDR1 is WNHNN and CDR2 SYGVQD (reference sequence). The trim removed 2 bases at V and 7 bases at J, leaving 12 bases unmatched.

V gene TRBV18 combines with J gene TRBJ1-2; D is unclear. V lost 2 bases and J 7 bases, leaving 14 bases between the germline ends. This CDR3 has 14 residues. Germline V gives CDR1 KGHSH, CDR2 LQKENI. CDR3 coding DNA: TGTGCCAGCTCACCAGAGGAGGTGTCCTTTGGCTACACCTTC. It yields the protein CASSPEEVSFGYTF.

V and J are TRBV28 and TRBJ1-5, with D unclear. Germline lookup yields CDR1 MDHEN and CDR2 SYDVKM. This CDR3 is 12 amino acids long. V was clipped by 2 bases and J by 6 bases, with 5 bases between them. The CDR3 loop reads CASSLGRQPQHF. CDR3 in DNA: TGTGCCAGCAGTTTAGGGCGTCAGCCCCAGCATTTT.

V is TRBV11-3 and J is TRBJ2-1, with TRBD2 matching 7 bases. The CDR3 is made up of 15 amino acids. Germline lookup yields CDR1 SGHNT and CDR2 YENEEA. V dropped 1 base and J dropped 6; count of bases not matched to a gene: 6. For the CDR3, the DNA is TGTGCCAGCAGCTTAGCCGGAGCGGGACTCAATGAGCAGTTCTTC. This codes for CASSLAGAGLNEQFF.

CDR3 in DNA: TGTGCCAGCAGCTTAGGACCCAGGGATACGCAGTATTTT. Translation gives CASSLGPRDTQYF. The J gene is TRBJ2-3, the V gene TRBV7-8; unclear D gene. The CDR3 length is 13 residues. Germline CDR1 is SGHVS and CDR2 is FQNEAQ. Trimming shortened V by 1 base and J by 6 bases, and 8 bases separated the two germline ends.

The rearrangement uses TRBV25-1 and TRBJ1-2; TRBD1 matches at 10 bases. Trimming at V came to 6 bases and at J to 8 bases, leaving 6 bases not matched to a gene. The CDR3 totals 13 residues. From germline, CDR1 is MGHDK and CDR2 SYGVNS. The CDR3 DNA reads as TGTGCCAGCAGACGACAGGGGGCGGACGGCTACACCTTC. Its translation: CASRRQGADGYTF.

The chain's CDR3 is CASSLILIGQGFVGELFF. CDR3 nucleotides: TGTGCCAGCAGCTTGATTCTTATTGGACAGGGGTTCGTCGGGGAGCTGTTTTTT. V is TRBV5-4 and J is TRBJ2-2, with 9 bases identical to TRBD1. Per the germline V gene, CDR1 is SGHNT and CDR2 is YYREEE (reference sequence). The CDR3 spans 18 residues. The V and J ends lost 1 base and 7 bases, in that order; junction bases with no gene match: 14.

The V gene is TRBV7-8, the J gene TRBJ2-7, with TRBD2 matching 7 bases. The CDR3 is 14 amino acids. Trimming cost V 3 bases and J 0 bases; bases outside gene matches: 2. CDR1 SGHVS and CDR2 FQNEAQ come from the germline V gene. The CDR3 sequence is CASSFGGSSYEQYF. The CDR3 bases are TGTGCCAGCAGCTTCGGCGGGAGCTCCTACGAGCAGTACTTC.

J is TRBJ2-5 and V is TRBV3-1 (or the pseudogene TRBV3-2); a possible D gene is TRBD2 (6 bases). This CDR3 has 15 amino acids. Per the germline V gene, CDR1 is LGHDT and CDR2 is YNNKEL (reference sequence). Between the trimmed V and J ends, which lost 0 bases and 6 bases, there was a span of 14 bases. The chain's CDR3 is CASSQDWGGEQTQYF. CDR3 DNA sequence: TGTGCCAGCAGCCAAGATTGGGGAGGCGAACAGACCCAGTACTTC.

V gene TRBV5-8 combines with J gene TRBJ1-2, with 8 bases that match TRBD1. The J segment lost 1 base and the V segment lost 4 bases, leaving 0 bases of the junction unmatched. The CDR3 sequence is 13 residues long. Germline CDR1 SGHTS, CDR2 YDEGEE. The CDR3 sequence: CASSDRGNYGYTF. The DNA of the CDR3 is TGTGCCAGCAGCGACAGGGGTAACTATGGCTACACCTTC.

This clone was counted between two and nine times. CDR3 DNA sequence: TGTGCCAGCACGGCAGCGCGCCAGGAGACCCAGTACTTC. Its protein is CASTAARQETQYF. The gene calls are TRBV6-5 and TRBJ2-5, with D hard to call. The CDR3 is made up of 13 amino acids. Germline V gene data show CDR1 as MNHEY and CDR2 as SVGAGI. V dropped 7 bases and J dropped 5 bases, with 14 bases sitting between them.

The chain uses TRBV11-1 and TRBJ2-1; 15 bases map to TRBD2. There are 15 residues in the CDR3. Germline assignment: CDR1 SGHAT and CDR2 FQDESV (reference sequence). Unmatched junction bases numbered 3, after V lost 4 bases and J lost 8 bases. The CDR3 region has the DNA TGTGCCAGCAGCTCCGGACTAGCGGGAGGGCATGAGCAGTTCTTC. Translation: CASSSGLAGGHEQFF.

The CDR3 loop reads CASSPLASQETQYF. The CDR3 bases are TGTGCCAGCAGCCCACTAGCGAGCCAAGAGACCCAGTACTTC. The J gene is TRBJ2-5, the V gene TRBV11-3; 7 bases align to TRBD2. In germline, CDR1 is SGHNT, CDR2 YENEEA. With 5 bases clipped from V and 1 base from J, the junction kept 4 bases outside the gene matches. The CDR3 spans 14 residues.

V usage is TRBV30 and J usage is TRBJ2-7, with 10 bases matching TRBD2. J lost 6 bases, V lost 3 bases, and 8 bases had no gene match. CDR1 is GTSNPN, CDR2 SVGIG, per germline (reference sequence). CDR3 length: 14 residues. The CDR3 nucleotides read TGTGCCTGGAGGCGGGCTAGCGGGAGAGGCGAGCAGTACTTC. It yields the protein CAWRRASGRGEQYF.

CDR3 residues: CAWRDGWSSYNEQFF. CDR3 nucleotide sequence: TGTGCCTGGAGAGACGGATGGAGCTCCTACAATGAGCAGTTCTTC. The chain carries TRBV30 and TRBJ2-1; D remains ambiguous. With 3 bases removed from V and 0 bases from J, the gap between germline ends came to 12 bases. The CDR3 is 15 amino acids. CDR1 and CDR2 from the germline V gene are GTSNPN and SVGIG (reference sequence).

V is TRBV29-1 and J is TRBJ2-2; 7 nucleotides match TRBD1. This CDR3 comprises 14 residues. CDR1 SQVTM and CDR2 ANQGSEA come from the germline V gene. V lost 4 bases, J lost 1 base, and 3 bases stayed unmatched. CDR3 protein: CSVGRTGNTGELFF. The DNA for the CDR3 is TGCAGCGTTGGGAGGACAGGGAACACCGGGGAGCTGTTTTTT.

This sequence joins TRBV3-1 (or the pseudogene TRBV3-2) and TRBJ2-7; D remains unclear. Germline CDR1 LGHDT, CDR2 YNNKEL (reference sequence). Between the trimmed V and J ends, which lost 0 bases and 6 bases, there was a span of 15 bases. This CDR3 region has 15 residues. CDR3 bases: TGTGCCAGCAGCCAAGAAGGTCCCCTAGTAAGCGAGCAGTACTTC. As protein: CASSQEGPLVSEQYF.

The chain uses TRBV7-3 and TRBJ2-2, with D maybe TRBD1 (5 bases). This CDR3 spans 14 amino acids. Germline V gene data show CDR1 as SGHTA and CDR2 as FQGTGA. Trimming took 3 bases from V and 8 from J, leaving 13 bases between them. The CDR3 DNA follows: TGTGCCAGCAGCTTCGGAAGGGGATTTGGGGAGCTGTTTTTT. Its translation is CASSFGRGFGELFF.

This chain connects TRBV5-4 to TRBJ1-4; a possible D gene is TRBD1 (6 bases). Trimming took off 4 bases at V and 8 bases at J, with 18 bases between the two ends. CDR1 SGHNT and CDR2 YYREEE come from the germline V gene (reference sequence). This CDR3 spans 15 amino acids. CDR3 loop: CASSHTGRGKEKLFF. CDR3 nucleotides: TGTGCCAGCAGCCATACAGGGAGAGGGAAAGAAAAACTGTTTTTT.

The chain employs TRBV28 and TRBJ2-7; 7 nucleotides agree with TRBD2. Germline CDR1 is MDHEN and CDR2 is SYDVKM. The V and J ends lost 4 bases and 5 bases, in that order; junction bases with no gene match: 11. The CDR3 totals 15 residues. The CDR3 spells CASSSRAGRGDEQYF. The CDR3, as DNA: TGTGCCAGCAGTTCACGAGCGGGGAGAGGCGACGAGCAGTACTTC.

A remark on this clone: Relative to the germline gene, one junction end is altered; a read error may explain this. The chain carries TRBV27 and TRBJ2-2, with TRBD2 identical over 9 bases. Germline V gene lookup returns CDR1 MNHEY and CDR2 SMNVEV (reference sequence). This CDR3 contains 20 residues. The CDR3 coding sequence is TGTGCCACCAGTCTCCAACCTCATAGCGGGAGAGGGGAGAACACCGGGGAGCTGTTTTTT. Its protein product is CATSLQPHSGRGENTGELFF.